This TCR beta chain comes out of a study of blood T cell repertoires in COVID-19 (dated by TCRdb to between 2020 and 2021). In the study overall: Samples from collaborators originated in the United States, Italy and Spain and spanned both the acute and convalescent phases of COVID-19. Sample metadata almost always included a de-identified subject ID, COVID-19 status, age in years and sex. Samples were obtained from the ongoing ImmuneRACE study (first 160 participants) and from over 1,000 subjects provided by 6 global collaborators. The material from the prospective study consisted of cDNA or gDNA derived from T cells, B-cell-depleted T cells, or PBMCs. Subjects who had been exposed to COVID-19, were actively infected with it, or had recovered from it provided the deeply sampled blood TCRbeta repertoires that made up the dataset. The repertoires were made available in a free public database intended to serve as a resource for research on the immune response to SARS-CoV-2. Where available, HLA class I and class II types were taken from metadata supplied by the sample provider and were not determined by assay-based typing.

Each collaborating institution followed its own protocols to collect whole blood in K2EDTA tubes. For TCRbeta analysis, collaborators shipped samples in one of three forms: frozen whole blood, isolated PBMCs, or DNA extracted from either of those sample types. The immunoSEQ Assay, a bias-controlled multiplex PCR, was used to amplify TCRbeta CDR3 regions from genomic DNA. In the authors' own workflow: Within the assay, amplification of reference gene primers was used to estimate how many nucleated cells each sample contained. To quantify the absolute abundance of each unique TCRbeta CDR3 rearrangement, sequence reads were collapsed and filtered. For each sample, productive Simpson clonality was calculated by taking the square root of Simpson's diversity index across productive rearrangements. TCRdb carries this immuneACCESS record with in-frame sequences only. Its versions omit some clonotypes, under half of them owing to an unresolved V gene in the studies checked, with the rest unexplained. That table is the source of V, J and clone size, and D and trimming were worked out from the DNA. The sample has 250,000 to 300,000 clones on record, around 86% of them singletons. Roughly 2.2% of the sample belongs to the ten largest clones.

Points on this clone: The antigen it recognizes is unknown. Base qualities are not recorded, but no much larger clone differs from it by a single base.

Beyond this particular receptor, the publication reports: The quantity of clinical and demographic metadata differed by source and by participant and was supplied without curation.

From the cysteine through the phenylalanine, the CDR3 covers 11 amino acids. The read is trimmed to its CDR3 DNA, 33 bases read in frame from base 1. V is shortened by 3 bases, J by 4 bases, and the region joining them spans 6 bases. In the germline V gene (reference sequence), CDR1 corresponds to DFQATT and CDR2 to SNEGSKA. The source material was peripheral blood. The chain is encoded by TRBV20-1 joined to TRBJ1-2, with the D gene too uncertain to name. This clonotype was sampled from a man aged 45-60 years with acute or convalescent COVID-19. The nucleotide sequence is TGCAGTGCTAGGCAGGTCTATGGCTACACCTTC. This yields the protein CSARQVYGYTF.